These 10 T cell receptor beta chains share one sample of origin, sequenced in a study of blood T cell repertoires in COVID-19. Sequenced by immunoSEQ multiplex PCR; TCRdb stores in-frame clones only, minus some. The repertoire consists of 200,000 or so clones, with about nine tenths occurring once and the leading ten covering roughly 2.7%. Sequencing was done on a sample of PBMCs or T cells enriched from blood (not recorded which). The receptors stem from a woman in her twenties or thirties who had recovered from COVID-19.

The V call is TRBV28, the J call TRBJ2-7; D unresolved. Germline lookup yields CDR1 MDHEN and CDR2 SYDVKM. This CDR3 spans 11 amino acids. Trimming removed 1 base from V and 7 bases from J, with 5 bases in between. For the CDR3, the DNA is TGTGCCAGCAGTTTATTGCGGGAGCAGTACTTC. It is translated as CASSLLREQYF.

The chain employs TRBV28 and TRBJ1-1; 9 positions agree with TRBD1. Looked up from germline, CDR1 is MDHEN and CDR2 is SYDVKM. The CDR3 has 15 residues. V shed 9 bases, J shed 2 bases, and the junction held 10 bases outside the gene matches. Written as DNA, the CDR3 is TGTGCCAGTGCCTACCCGGGACAGGGAAACACTGAAGCTTTCTTT. Translated: CASAYPGQGNTEAFF.

The chain carries TRBV19 and TRBJ1-2; 11 bases match TRBD1. Unmatched junction bases numbered 7, after V lost 5 bases and J lost 8 bases. The CDR3 is 14 residues long. Germline assignment: CDR1 LNHDA and CDR2 SQIVND (reference sequence). The CDR3 nucleotides are TGTGCCAGTAGTTTCGGACAGGGGGCTTGGGGCTACACCTTC. It specifies CASSFGQGAWGYTF.

The V call is TRBV5-5, the J call TRBJ1-2, with D perhaps matching TRBD1 (5 bases). V was shortened by 2 bases and J by 4 bases, with 9 bases between the two germline ends. In germline, CDR1 is SGHKS, CDR2 YYEKEE (reference sequence). The CDR3 spans 13 residues. CDR3 nucleotides: TGTGCCAGCAGCTTACGGGGGGGCTATGGCTACACCTTC. It translates to CASSLRGGYGYTF.

This clone was picked up one time. V and J are TRBV7-3 and TRBJ2-7; D perhaps matches TRBD2 (5 bases). V lost 5 bases, J lost 6 bases, and 11 bases lay in between. This CDR3 is 12 amino acids long. Per the germline V gene, CDR1 is SGHTA and CDR2 is FQGTGA. The CDR3 DNA reads TGTGCCAGCAGCATACCTACTAGCGAGCAGTACTTC. It translates to CASSIPTSEQYF.

The V gene is TRBV19, the J gene TRBJ1-4; TRBD1 matches 8 bases. This CDR3 has 14 amino acids. CDR1 and CDR2 (germline): LNHDA, SQIVND (reference sequence). V shed 8 bases, J shed 8 bases, and the junction held 10 bases outside the gene matches. The DNA of the CDR3 is TGTGCCAGTGGCAAGACAGGGGTTGGGGAAAAACTGTTTTTT. Protein sequence: CASGKTGVGEKLFF.

The chain joins TRBV27 to TRBJ1-1; 11 bases are a match to TRBD1. Looked up from germline, CDR1 is MNHEY and CDR2 is SMNVEV (reference sequence). This CDR3 has 18 residues. Losses at the gene ends were 1 base for V and 4 bases for J; bases not matched to a gene: 11. DNA of the CDR3: TGTGCCAGCAGTTTATTGCCCCATCGGACAGGGGGCTTCACTGAAGCTTTCTTT. As protein: CASSLLPHRTGGFTEAFF.

This rearrangement joins TRBV19 to TRBJ1-1; D uncertain. Germline V lookup: CDR1 LNHDA, CDR2 SQIVND (reference sequence). V was shortened by 9 bases and J by 8 bases, with 13 bases between the two germline ends. The CDR3 spans 11 residues. CDR3 DNA sequence: TGTGCCAGCCAAAACCAGAAGGAAGCTTTCTTT. Translated, it gives CASQNQKEAFF.

This clone was seen more than once but under ten times. The chain employs TRBV7-3 and TRBJ2-2, with TRBD1 as a possible D gene (6 bases). The germline gives CDR1 SGHTA, CDR2 FQGTGA. The V and J ends lost 4 bases and 7 bases respectively, with 13 bases between them. This CDR3 comprises 14 residues. For the CDR3, the DNA is TGTGCCAGCAGCTACCTCAGGGGTGACGGGGAGCTGTTTTTT. Translation gives CASSYLRGDGELFF.

This chain uses TRBV19 with TRBJ1-2; unclear D gene. The ends were cut back, 0 bases at V and 4 bases at J, with 18 bases in the middle. This CDR3 spans 17 amino acids. CDR1 and CDR2 from the germline V gene are LNHDA and SQIVND (reference sequence). DNA of the CDR3: TGTGCCAGTAGTATAGAGCCCCGCGGAGGCTCCGCCTATGGCTACACCTTC. Translated: CASSIEPRGGSAYGYTF.